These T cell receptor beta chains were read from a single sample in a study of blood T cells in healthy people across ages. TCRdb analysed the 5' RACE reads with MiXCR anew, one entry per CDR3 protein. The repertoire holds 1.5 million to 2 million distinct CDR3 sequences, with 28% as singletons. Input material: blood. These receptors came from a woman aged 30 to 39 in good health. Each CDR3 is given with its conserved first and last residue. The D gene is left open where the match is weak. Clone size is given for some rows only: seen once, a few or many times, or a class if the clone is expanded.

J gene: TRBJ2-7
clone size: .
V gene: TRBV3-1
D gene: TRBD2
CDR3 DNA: TGTGCCAGCAGCCAAAATAGAGGGGGAGGGACTAGCGGGAGGCCCTACGAGCAGTACTTC
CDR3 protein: CASSQNRGGGTSGRPYEQYF

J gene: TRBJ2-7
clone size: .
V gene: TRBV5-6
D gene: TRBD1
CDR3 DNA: TGTGCCAGCAGCTCAGCACGGACAGGGAGCTCCTACGAGCAGTACTTC
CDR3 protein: CASSSARTGSSYEQYF

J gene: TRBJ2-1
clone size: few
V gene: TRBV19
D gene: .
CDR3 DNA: TGTGCCAGTAGTATTTCCCGAGGCAATGAGCAGTTCTTC
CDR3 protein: CASSISRGNEQFF

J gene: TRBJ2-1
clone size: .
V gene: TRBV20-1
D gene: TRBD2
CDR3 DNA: TGCAGTGCTAGAGATAGACTAGCGGGAGTCACTCGGCAGTTCTTC
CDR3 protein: CSARDRLAGVTRQFF

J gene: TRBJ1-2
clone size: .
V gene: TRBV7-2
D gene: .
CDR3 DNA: TGTGCCAGCAGCTTAGCGGCCTCCACATATGGCTACACCTTC
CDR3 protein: CASSLAASTYGYTF

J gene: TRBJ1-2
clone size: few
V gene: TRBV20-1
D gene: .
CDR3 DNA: TGCAGTGCTCCAGGGGATTATGGCTACACCTTC
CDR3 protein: CSAPGDYGYTF

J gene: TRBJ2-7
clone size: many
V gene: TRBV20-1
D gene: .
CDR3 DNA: TGCAGTGCTAGACCCGGAGAAGGATCCTACGAGCAGTACTTC
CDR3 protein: CSARPGEGSYEQYF

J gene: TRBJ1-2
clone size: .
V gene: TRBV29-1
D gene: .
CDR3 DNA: TGCAGCGTTGAAGGGGGGGCATTTGGCTACACCTTC
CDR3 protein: CSVEGGAFGYTF

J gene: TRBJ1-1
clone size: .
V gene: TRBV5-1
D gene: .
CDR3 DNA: TGCGCCAGCACCCGGGATTATATGAACACTGAAGCTTTCTTT
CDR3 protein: CASTRDYMNTEAFF

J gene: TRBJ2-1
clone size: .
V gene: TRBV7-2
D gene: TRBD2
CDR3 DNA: TGTGCCAGCAGACGTGATGGTAGCGGGGCCTACAATGAGCAGTTCTTC
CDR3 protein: CASRRDGSGAYNEQFF

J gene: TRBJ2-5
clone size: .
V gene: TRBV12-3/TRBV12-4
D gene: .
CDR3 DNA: TGTGCCAGCAGTTTAAGACAGTTGGGGGAGACCCAGTACTTC
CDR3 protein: CASSLRQLGETQYF

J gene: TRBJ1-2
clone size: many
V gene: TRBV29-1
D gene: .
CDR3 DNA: TGCAGCGTTCAAAAGCCAGGAGATGGCTACACCTTC
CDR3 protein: CSVQKPGDGYTF

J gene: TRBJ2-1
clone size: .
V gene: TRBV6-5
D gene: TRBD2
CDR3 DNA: TGTGCCAGCAGGCTAGCGGTAGCCTACGGTGAGCAGTTCTTC
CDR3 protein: CASRLAVAYGEQFF

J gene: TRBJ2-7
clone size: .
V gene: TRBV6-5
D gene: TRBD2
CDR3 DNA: TGTGCCAGCAGTTACTGGGCGGGAGGGGACCACGAGCAGTACTTC
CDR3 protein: CASSYWAGGDHEQYF

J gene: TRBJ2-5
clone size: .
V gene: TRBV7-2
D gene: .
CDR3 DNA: TGTGCCAGCAGTCGACAGACCTACCAAGAGACCCAGTACTTC
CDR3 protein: CASSRQTYQETQYF

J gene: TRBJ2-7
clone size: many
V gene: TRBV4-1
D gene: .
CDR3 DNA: TGCGCCAGCAGCCAAGGATTCGACAGCTCCTACGAGCAGTACTTC
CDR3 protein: CASSQGFDSSYEQYF

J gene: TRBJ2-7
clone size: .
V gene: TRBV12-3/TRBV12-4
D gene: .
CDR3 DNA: TGTGCCAGCAGTCCATCGGCTAGCTCGAGCGAGCAGTACTTC
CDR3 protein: CASSPSASSSEQYF

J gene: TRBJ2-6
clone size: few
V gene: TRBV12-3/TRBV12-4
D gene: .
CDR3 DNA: TGTGCCAGCAGTGGGGCCGTAGGGGCCAACGTCCTGACTTTC
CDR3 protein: CASSGAVGANVLTF

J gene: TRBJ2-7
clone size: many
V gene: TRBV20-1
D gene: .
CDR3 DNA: TGCAGTGCTAGGCCCTCCCGGGCGGCCTACGAGCAGTACTTC
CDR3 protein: CSARPSRAAYEQYF

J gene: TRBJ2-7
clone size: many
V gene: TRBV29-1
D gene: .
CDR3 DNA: TGCAGCGTACTCACTACCTACGAGCAGTACTTC
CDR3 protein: CSVLTTYEQYF

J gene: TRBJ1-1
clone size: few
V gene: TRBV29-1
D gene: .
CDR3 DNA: TGCAGCGTTGGGAGAACCGGGGGGCGTGTTACTGAAGCTTTCTTT
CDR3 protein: CSVGRTGGRVTEAFF

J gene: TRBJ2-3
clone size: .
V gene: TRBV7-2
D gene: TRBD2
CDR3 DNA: TGTGCCATCACGATGGGGAGCGGGAAGGATACGCAGTATTTT
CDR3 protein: CAITMGSGKDTQYF

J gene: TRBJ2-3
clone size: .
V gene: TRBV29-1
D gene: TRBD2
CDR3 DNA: TGCAGCGCTTGTCTTTTGAAGCGGGGGGACCCCGGAGATACGCAGTATTTT
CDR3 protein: CSACLLKRGDPGDTQYF

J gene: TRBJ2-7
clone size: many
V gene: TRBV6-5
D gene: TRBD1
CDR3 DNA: TGTGCCAGCAGTACCGCAGGGGGCGCGTCCTACGAGCAGTACTTC
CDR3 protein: CASSTAGGASYEQYF

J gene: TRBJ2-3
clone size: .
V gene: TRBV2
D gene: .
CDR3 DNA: TGTGCCAGCGTCTCGGGGGAGTTGGATACGCAGTATTTT
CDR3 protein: CASVSGELDTQYF

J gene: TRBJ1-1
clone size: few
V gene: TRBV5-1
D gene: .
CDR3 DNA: TGCGCCAGCAAGCCCGCGGGGGACACTGAAGCTTTCTTT
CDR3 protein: CASKPAGDTEAFF

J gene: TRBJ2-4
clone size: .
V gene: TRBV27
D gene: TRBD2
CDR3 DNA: TGTGCCAGCAGCGATCTAGCGGGAGACAATGAGCAGTACTTC
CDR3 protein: CASSDLAGDNEQYF

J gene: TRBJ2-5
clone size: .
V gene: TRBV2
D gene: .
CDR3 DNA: TGTGCCAGCAGTGTAACAGGGGTCGGGGGGCGAGAGACCCAGTACTTC
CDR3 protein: CASSVTGVGGRETQYF

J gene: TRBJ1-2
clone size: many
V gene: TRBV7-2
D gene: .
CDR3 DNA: TGTGCCAGCAGCTCGTCCACGGGGAACTATGGCTACACCTTC
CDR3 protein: CASSSSTGNYGYTF

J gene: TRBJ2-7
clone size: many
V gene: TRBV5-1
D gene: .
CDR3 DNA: TGCGCCAGCAGCTTGGGCTGGACTGCTGTCGTGAGCGAGCAGTACTTC
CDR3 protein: CASSLGWTAVVSEQYF

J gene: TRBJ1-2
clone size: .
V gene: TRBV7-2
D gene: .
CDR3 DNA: TGTGCCAGCAGCCAGCAGGGGAATCGAGGCTACACCTTC
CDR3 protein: CASSQQGNRGYTF

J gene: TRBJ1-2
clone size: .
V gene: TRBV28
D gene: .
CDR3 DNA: TGTGCCAGCAGAATGGGGACTAACTATGGCTACACCTTC
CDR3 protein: CASRMGTNYGYTF

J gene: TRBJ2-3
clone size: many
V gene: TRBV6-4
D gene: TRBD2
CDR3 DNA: TGTGCCAGCAGTGATATCTTCTCCGGGACTAGCGGAATATACTTCACAGATACGCAGTATTTT
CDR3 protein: CASSDIFSGTSGIYFTDTQYF

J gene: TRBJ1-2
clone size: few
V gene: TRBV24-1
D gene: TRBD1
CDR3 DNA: TGTGCCACCAGTGAACCGGGACAGTCGAATGGCTACACCTTC
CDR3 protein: CATSEPGQSNGYTF

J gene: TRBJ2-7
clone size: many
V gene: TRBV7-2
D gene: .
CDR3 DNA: TGTGCCAGCAGCGCTGGGACGGGTCCAGCGGGCGAGCAGTACTTC
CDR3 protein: CASSAGTGPAGEQYF

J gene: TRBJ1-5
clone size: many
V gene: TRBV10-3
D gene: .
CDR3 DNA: TGTGCCATCAGTGGAGTCGGGGAGAATCAGCCCCAGCATTTT
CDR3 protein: CAISGVGENQPQHF

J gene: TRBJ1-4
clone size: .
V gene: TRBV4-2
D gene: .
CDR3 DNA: TGTGCCAGCAGCCAAGAAGGAAGGGGGTTTGGAACTAATGAAAAACTGTTTTTT
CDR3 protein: CASSQEGRGFGTNEKLFF

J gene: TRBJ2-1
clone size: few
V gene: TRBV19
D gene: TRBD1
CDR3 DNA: TGTGCCAGTACCGTCCGGGACAGGGAAGGGGATGAGCAGTTCTTC
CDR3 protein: CASTVRDREGDEQFF

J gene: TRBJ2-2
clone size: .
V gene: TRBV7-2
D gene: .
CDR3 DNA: TGTGCCAGCAGCTTAGGACCTAGCAGCGGGGAGCTGTTTTTT
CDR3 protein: CASSLGPSSGELFF

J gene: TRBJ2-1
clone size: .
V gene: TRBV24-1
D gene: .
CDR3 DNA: TGTGCCACCAGTGATGCCGGGACTCGGACGGATGAGCAGTTCTTC
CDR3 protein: CATSDAGTRTDEQFF

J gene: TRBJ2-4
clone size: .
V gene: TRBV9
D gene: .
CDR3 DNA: TGTGCCAGCAGCGCCCCTAGGGCTAAGCAGTACTTC
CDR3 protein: CASSAPRAKQYF

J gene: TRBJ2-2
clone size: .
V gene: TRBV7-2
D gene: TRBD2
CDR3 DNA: TGTGCCAGCAGCCGCGGGGGCGGGGGGCAAAACGGGGAGCTGTTTTTT
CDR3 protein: CASSRGGGGQNGELFF

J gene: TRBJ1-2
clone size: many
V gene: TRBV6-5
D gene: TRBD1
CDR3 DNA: TGTGCCACACACAGGGGGCGCGCCTATGGCTACACCTTC
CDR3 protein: CATHRGRAYGYTF

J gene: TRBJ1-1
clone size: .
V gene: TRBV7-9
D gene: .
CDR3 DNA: TGTGCCAGCAGCTTAGCGCTGGGGGCAGGGAACACTGAAGCTTTCTTT
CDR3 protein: CASSLALGAGNTEAFF

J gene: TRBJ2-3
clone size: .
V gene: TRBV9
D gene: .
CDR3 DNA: TGTGCCAGCAGCGTAAGTGGGATTAGCACAGATACGCAGTATTTT
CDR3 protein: CASSVSGISTDTQYF

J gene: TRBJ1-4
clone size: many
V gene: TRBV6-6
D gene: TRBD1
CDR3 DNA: TGTGCCAGCAGACCGGGACAGTCTAATGAAAAACTGTTTTTT
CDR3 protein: CASRPGQSNEKLFF

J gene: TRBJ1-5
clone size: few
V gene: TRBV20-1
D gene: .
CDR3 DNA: TGCAGTGCTTCCACCCTGGACAGAAGCAATCAGCCCCAGCATTTT
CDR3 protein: CSASTLDRSNQPQHF

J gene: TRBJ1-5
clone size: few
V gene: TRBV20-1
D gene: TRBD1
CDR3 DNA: TGCAGTGCCCCGGACAGGGTCGGGTATAGCAATCAGCCCCAGCATTTT
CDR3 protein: CSAPDRVGYSNQPQHF

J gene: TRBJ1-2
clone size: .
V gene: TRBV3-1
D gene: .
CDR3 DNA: TGTGCCAGCAGCCAGAGACAGGTTAACTATGGCTACACCTTC
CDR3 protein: CASSQRQVNYGYTF